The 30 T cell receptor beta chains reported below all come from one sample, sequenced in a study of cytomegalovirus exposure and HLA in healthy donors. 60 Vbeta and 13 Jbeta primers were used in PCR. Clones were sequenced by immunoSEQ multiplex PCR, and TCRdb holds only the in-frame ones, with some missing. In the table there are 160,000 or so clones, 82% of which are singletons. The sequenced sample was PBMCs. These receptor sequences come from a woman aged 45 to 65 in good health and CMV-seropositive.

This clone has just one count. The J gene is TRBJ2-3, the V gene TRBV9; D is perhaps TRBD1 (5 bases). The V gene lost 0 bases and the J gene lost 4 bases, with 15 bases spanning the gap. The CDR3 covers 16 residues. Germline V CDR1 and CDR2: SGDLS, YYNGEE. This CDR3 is CASSVGGSRKADTQYF. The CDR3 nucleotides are TGTGCCAGCAGCGTAGGGGGCAGCCGGAAGGCAGATACGCAGTATTTT.

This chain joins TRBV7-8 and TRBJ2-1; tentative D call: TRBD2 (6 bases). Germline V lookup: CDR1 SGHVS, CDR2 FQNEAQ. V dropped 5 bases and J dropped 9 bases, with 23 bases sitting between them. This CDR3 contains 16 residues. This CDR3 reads CASSPHSTPAGREQFF. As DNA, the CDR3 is TGTGCCAGCAGCCCCCATAGTACCCCCGCGGGGCGTGAGCAGTTCTTC.

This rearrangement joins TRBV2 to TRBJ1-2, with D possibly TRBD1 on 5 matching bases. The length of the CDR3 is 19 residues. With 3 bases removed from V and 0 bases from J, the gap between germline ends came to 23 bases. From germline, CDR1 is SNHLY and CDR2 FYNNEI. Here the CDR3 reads CASSDGLGQAAPPNYGYTF. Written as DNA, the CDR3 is TGTGCCAGCAGTGATGGTCTGGGGCAGGCCGCCCCCCCTAACTATGGCTACACCTTC. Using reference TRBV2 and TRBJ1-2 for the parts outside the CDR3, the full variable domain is EPEVTQTPSHQVTQMGQEVILRCVPISNHLYFYWYRQILGQKVEFLVSFYNNEISEKSEIFDDQFSVERPDGSNFTLKIRSTKLEDSAMYFCASSDGLGQAAPPNYGYTFGSGTRLTVV.

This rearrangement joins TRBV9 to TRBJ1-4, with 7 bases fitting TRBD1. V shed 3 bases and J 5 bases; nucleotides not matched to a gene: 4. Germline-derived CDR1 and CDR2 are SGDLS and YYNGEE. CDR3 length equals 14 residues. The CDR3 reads CASSDGTVNEKLFF. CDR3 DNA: TGTGCCAGCAGCGACGGGACAGTGAATGAAAAACTGTTTTTT.

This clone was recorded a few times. The CDR3 DNA sequence: TGTGCCAGCAGCCAACCTCAACTCGGGAAAGGGGAGCTGTTTTTT. Translating gives CASSQPQLGKGELFF. V usage is TRBV4-2 and J usage is TRBJ2-2, with D possibly being TRBD2 (5 bases). Trimming left V 2 bases short and J 8 bases short, with 15 bases between. Germline V CDR1 and CDR2: LGHNA, YNFKEQ. The CDR3 extends over 15 amino acids.

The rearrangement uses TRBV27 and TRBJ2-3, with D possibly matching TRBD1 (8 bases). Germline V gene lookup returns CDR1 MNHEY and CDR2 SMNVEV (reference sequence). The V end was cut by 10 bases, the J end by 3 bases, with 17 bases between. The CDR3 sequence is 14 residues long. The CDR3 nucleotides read TGTGCCAACCTAGGACAGGGAGGGACAGATACGCAGTATTTT. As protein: CANLGQGGTDTQYF.

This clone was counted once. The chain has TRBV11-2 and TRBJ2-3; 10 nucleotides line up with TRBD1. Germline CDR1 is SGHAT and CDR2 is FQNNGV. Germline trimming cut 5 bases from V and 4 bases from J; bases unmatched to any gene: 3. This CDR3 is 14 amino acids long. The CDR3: CASSPTGGADTQYF. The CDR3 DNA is TGTGCCAGCAGCCCGACAGGGGGCGCAGATACGCAGTATTTT.

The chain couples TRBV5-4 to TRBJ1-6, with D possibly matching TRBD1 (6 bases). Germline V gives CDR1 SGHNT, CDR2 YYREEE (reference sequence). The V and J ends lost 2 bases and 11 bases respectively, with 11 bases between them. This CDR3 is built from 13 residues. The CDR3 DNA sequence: TGTGCCAGCAGCTTTTCAGGGGATCCACCCCTCCACTTT. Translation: CASSFSGDPPLHF.

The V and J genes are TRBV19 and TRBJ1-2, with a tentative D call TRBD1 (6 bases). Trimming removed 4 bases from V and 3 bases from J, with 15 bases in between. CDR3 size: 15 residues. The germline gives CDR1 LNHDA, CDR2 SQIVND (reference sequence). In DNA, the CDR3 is TGTGCCAGTAGTAGCCTCCTGACAGGATACTATGGCTACACCTTC. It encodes CASSSLLTGYYGYTF. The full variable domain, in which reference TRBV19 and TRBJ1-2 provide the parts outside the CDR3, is DGGITQSPKYLFRKEGQNVTLSCEQNLNHDAMYWYRQDPGQGLRLIYYSQIVNDFQKGDIAEGYSVSREKKESFPLTVTSAQKNPTAFYLCASSSLLTGYYGYTFGSGTRLTVV.

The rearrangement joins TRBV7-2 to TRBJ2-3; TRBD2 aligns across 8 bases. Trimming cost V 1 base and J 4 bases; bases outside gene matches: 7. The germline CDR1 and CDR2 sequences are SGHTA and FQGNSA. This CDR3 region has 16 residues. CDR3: CASSLVRGASADTQYF. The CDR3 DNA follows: TGTGCCAGCAGCTTAGTGCGGGGGGCGTCCGCAGATACGCAGTATTTT.

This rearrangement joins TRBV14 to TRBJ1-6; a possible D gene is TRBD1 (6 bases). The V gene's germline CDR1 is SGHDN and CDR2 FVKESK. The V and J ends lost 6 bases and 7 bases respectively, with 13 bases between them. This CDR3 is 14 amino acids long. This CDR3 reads CASSLQGTNSPLHF. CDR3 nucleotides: TGTGCCAGCAGTCTACAGGGTACCAATTCACCCCTCCACTTT. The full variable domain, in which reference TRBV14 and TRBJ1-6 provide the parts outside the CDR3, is EAGVTQFPSHSVIEKGQTVTLRCDPISGHDNLYWYRRVMGKEIKFLLHFVKESKQDESGMPNNRFLAERTGGTYSTLKVQPAELEDSGVYFCASSLQGTNSPLHFGNGTRLTVT.

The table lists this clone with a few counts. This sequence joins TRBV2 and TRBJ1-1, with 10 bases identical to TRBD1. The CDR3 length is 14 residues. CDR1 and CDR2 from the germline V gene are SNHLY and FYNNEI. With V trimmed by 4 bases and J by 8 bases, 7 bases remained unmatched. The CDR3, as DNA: TGTGCCAGCAGTGGACAGGGGGCGGGTAAAGAAGCTTTCTTT. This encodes CASSGQGAGKEAFF. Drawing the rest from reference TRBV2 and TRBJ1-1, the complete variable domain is EPEVTQTPSHQVTQMGQEVILRCVPISNHLYFYWYRQILGQKVEFLVSFYNNEISEKSEIFDDQFSVERPDGSNFTLKIRSTKLEDSAMYFCASSGQGAGKEAFFGQGTRLTVV.

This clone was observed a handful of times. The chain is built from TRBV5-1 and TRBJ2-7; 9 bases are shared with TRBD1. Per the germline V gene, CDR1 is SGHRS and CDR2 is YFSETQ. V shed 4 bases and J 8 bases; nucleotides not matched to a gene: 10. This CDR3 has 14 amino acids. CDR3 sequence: CASSLGQGMYKQYF. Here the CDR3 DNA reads TGCGCCAGCAGCCTGGGACAGGGAATGTACAAGCAGTACTTC.

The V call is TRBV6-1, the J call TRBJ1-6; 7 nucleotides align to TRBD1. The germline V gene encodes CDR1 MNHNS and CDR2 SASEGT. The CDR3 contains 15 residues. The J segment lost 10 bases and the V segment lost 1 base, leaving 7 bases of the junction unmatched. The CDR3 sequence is CASSEVLGGRSPLHF. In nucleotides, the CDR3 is TGTGCCAGCAGTGAAGTTCTAGGGGGCAGGTCACCCCTCCACTTT.

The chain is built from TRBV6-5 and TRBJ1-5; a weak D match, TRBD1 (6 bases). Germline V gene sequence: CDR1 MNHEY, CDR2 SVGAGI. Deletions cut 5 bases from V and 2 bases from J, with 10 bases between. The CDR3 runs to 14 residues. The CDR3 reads CASSQGNGNQPQHF. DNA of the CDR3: TGTGCCAGCAGTCAGGGGAACGGCAATCAGCCCCAGCATTTT.

The CDR3 DNA follows: TGTGCCACCAGCCCCAGGGGTCTTCAGCGTGGCTACACCTTC. This codes for CATSPRGLQRGYTF. This rearrangement joins TRBV15 to TRBJ1-2, with a weak D call TRBD1 (6 bases). The CDR3 length is 14 residues. Germline CDR1 and CDR2: LNHNV and YYDKDF (reference sequence). The germline V and J ends were trimmed by 5 bases and 7 bases, with 17 bases remaining between them.

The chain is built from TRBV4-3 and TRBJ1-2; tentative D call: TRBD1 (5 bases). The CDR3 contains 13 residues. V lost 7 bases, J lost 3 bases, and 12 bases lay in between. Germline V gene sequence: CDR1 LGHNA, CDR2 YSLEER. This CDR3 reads CASTQGLYYGYTF. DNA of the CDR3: TGCGCCAGCACCCAGGGCCTGTACTATGGCTACACCTTC.

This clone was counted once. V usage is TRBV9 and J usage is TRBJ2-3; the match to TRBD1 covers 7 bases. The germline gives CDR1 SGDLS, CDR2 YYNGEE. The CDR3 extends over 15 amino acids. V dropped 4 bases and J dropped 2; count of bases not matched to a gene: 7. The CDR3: CASSTTGQHTDTQYF. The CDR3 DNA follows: TGTGCCAGCAGCACCACGGGACAGCACACAGATACGCAGTATTTT.

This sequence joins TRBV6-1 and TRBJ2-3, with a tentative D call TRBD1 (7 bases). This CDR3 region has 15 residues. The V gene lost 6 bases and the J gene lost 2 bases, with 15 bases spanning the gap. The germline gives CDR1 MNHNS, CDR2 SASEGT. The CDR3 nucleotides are TGTGCCAGCAGCGGGGGACAGAGCTACACAGATACGCAGTATTTT. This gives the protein CASSGGQSYTDTQYF.

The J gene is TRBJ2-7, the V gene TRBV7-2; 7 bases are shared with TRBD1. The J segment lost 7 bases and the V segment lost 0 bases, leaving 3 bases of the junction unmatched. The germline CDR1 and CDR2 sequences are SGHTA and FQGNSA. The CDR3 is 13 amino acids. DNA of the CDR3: TGTGCCAGCAGCTTAGCGCAGGGGGAAGAGCAGTACTTC. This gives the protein CASSLAQGEEQYF.

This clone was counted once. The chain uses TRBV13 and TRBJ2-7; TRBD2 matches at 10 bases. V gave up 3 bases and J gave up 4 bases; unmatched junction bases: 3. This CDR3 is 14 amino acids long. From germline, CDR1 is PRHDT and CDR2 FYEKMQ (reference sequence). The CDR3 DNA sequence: TGTGCCAGCAGCTTTAGCGGGGGGCTTTACGAGCAGTACTTC. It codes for CASSFSGGLYEQYF.

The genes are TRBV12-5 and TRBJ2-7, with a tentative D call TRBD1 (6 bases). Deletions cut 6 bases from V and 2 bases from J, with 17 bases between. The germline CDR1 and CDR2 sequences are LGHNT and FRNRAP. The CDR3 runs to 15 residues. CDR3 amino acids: CASGSRQARTYEQYF. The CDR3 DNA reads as TGTGCTAGTGGATCCAGACAGGCCCGGACCTACGAGCAGTACTTC.

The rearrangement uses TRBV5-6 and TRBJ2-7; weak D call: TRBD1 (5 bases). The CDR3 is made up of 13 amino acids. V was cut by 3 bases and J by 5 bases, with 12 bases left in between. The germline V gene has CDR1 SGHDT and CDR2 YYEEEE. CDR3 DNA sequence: TGTGCCAGCAGCTGGCCAGGGTACGACGAGCAGTACTTC. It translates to CASSWPGYDEQYF.

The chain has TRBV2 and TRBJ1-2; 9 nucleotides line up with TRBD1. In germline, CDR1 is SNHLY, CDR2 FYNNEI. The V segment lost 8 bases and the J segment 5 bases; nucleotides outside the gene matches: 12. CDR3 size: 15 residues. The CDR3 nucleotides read TGTGCCAGCCGGGACAGGGCTAAGTCGGGATATGGCTACACCTTC. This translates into CASRDRAKSGYGYTF.

The DNA for the CDR3 is TGTGCCTGGAGTGTACTTTCGCGGGGCTACACCTTC. Its protein is CAWSVLSRGYTF. This chain joins TRBV30 and TRBJ1-2; D not certain. CDR1 is GTSNPN and CDR2 is SVGIG in the germline V gene (reference sequence). The CDR3 totals 12 residues. V lost 0 bases and J lost 8, with 10 bases in between.

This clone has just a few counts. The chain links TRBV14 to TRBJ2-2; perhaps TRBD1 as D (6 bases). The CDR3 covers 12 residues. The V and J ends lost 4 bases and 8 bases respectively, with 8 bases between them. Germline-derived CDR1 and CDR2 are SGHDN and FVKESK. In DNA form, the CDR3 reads TGTGCCAGCAGCCCAGGGACAGGGGAGCTGTTTTTT. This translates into CASSPGTGELFF.

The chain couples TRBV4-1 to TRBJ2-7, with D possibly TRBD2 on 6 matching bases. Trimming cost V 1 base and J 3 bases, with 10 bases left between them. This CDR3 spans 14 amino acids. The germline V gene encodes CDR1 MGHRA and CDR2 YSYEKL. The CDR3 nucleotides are TGCGCCAGCAGCCAAGCATCGGGGGTCTACGAGCAGTACTTC. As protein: CASSQASGVYEQYF.

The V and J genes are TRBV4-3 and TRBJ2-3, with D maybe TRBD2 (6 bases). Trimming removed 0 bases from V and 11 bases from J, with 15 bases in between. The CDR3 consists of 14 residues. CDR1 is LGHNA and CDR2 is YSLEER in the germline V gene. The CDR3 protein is CASSQDYGGREQYF. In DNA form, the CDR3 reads TGCGCCAGCAGCCAAGATTACGGGGGACGGGAGCAGTATTTT.

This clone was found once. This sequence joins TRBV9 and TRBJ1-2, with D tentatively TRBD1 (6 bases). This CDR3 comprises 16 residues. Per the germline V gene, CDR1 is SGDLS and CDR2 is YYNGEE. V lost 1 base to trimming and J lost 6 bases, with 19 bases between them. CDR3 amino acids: CASSVLRTGRPDGYTF. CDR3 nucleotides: TGTGCCAGCAGCGTATTGCGAACAGGGAGACCGGATGGCTACACCTTC.

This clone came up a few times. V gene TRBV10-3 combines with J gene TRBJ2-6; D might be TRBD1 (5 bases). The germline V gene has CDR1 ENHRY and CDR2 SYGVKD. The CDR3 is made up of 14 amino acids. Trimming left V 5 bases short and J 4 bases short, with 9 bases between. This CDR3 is CAISPGPGANVLTF. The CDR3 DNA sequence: TGTGCCATCAGTCCAGGGCCAGGGGCCAACGTCCTGACTTTC.